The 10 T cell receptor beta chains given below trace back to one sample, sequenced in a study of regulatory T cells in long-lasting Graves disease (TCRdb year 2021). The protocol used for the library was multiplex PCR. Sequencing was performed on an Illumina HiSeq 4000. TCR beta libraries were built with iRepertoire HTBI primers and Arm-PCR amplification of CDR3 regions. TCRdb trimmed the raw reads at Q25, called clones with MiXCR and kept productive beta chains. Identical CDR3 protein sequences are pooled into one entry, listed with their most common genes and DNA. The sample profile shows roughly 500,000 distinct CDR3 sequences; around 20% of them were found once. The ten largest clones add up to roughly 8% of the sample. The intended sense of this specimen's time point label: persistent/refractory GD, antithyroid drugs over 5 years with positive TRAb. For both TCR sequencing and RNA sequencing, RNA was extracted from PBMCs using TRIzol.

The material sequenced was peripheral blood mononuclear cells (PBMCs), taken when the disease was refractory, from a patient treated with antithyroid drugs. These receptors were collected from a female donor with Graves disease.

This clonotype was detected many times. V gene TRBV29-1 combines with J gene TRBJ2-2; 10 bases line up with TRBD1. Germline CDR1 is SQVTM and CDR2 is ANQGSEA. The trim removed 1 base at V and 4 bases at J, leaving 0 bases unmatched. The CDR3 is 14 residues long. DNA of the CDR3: TGCAGCGTTGAAGGGACAGGGGGCACCGGGGAGCTGTTTTTT. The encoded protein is CSVEGTGGTGELFF.

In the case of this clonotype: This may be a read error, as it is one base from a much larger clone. The CDR3 nucleotides are TGTGCCAGCAGTGTCCCCAGGCTTGGTGGGCCCTACGAGCAGTACTTC. This encodes CASSVPRLGGPYEQYF. The V and J genes are TRBV28 and TRBJ2-7; D not certain. Germline loops: CDR1 MDHEN, CDR2 SYDVKM. V was trimmed by 5 bases and J by 2 bases, leaving 19 bases between them. The CDR3 contains 16 residues.

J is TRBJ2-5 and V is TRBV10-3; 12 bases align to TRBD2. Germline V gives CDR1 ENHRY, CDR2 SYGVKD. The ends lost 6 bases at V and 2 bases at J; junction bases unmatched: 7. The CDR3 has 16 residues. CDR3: CAISASGRAGQETQYF. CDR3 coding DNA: TGTGCCATCAGCGCTAGCGGGAGGGCGGGACAAGAGACCCAGTACTTC.

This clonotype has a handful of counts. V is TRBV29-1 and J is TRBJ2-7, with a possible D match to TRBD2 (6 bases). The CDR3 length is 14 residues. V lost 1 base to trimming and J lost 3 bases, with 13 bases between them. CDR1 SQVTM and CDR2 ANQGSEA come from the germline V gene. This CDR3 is CSVEVRGSLYEQYF. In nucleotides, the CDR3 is TGCAGCGTTGAAGTACGGGGGAGCCTCTACGAGCAGTACTTC.

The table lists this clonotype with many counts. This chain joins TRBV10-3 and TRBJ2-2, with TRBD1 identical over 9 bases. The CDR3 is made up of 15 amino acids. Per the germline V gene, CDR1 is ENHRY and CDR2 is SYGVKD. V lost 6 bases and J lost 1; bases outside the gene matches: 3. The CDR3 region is CAIRGDRENTGELFF. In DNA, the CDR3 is TGTGCCATCAGAGGGGACAGGGAGAACACCGGGGAGCTGTTTTTT.

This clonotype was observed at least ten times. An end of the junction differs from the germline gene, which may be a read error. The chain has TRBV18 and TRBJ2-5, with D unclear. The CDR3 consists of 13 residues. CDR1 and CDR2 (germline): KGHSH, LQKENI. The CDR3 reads CASSLKHQKTQYF. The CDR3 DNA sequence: TGTGCCAGCTCACTAAAGCACCAAAAGACCCAGTACTTC.

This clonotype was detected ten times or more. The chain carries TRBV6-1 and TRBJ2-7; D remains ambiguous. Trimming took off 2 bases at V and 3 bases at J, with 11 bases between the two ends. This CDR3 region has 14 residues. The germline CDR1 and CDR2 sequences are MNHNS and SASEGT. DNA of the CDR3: TGTGCCAGCAGTGAAAGTACAGCATACTACGAGCAGTACTTC. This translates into CASSESTAYYEQYF.

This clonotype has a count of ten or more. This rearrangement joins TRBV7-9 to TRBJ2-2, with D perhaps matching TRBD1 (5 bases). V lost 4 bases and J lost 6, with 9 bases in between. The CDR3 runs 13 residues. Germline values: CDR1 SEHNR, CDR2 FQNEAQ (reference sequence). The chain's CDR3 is CASSYQGAGELFF. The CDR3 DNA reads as TGTGCCAGCAGCTACCAGGGCGCCGGGGAGCTGTTTTTT.

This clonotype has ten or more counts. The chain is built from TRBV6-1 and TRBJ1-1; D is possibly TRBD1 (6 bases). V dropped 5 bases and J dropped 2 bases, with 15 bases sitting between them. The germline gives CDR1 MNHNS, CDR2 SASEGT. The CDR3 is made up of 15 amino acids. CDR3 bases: TGTGCCAGCAGTCCTATCCAGGACAGCAACACTGAAGCTTTCTTT. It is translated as CASSPIQDSNTEAFF.

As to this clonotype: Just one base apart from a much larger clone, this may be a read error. The CDR3 here is CASSVDSSNTGAFF. The CDR3 DNA sequence: TGTGCCAGCAGTGTGGACAGCTCGAACACTGGAGCTTTCTTT. The V call is TRBV6-2 or TRBV6-3, the J call TRBJ1-1; possible D gene TRBD1, 6 bases. This CDR3 is built from 14 residues. Looked up from germline, CDR1 is MNHEY and CDR2 is SVGEGT.